The clone carrying this T cell receptor beta chain was counted only a few times. Its antigen is as yet unknown. This sample is part of a study of cytomegalovirus exposure and HLA in healthy donors. Findings and limits, study-wide: A later analysis found common viral pathogens apparently linked to several of the most significant clusters. Researchers reported in a later analysis that a missense DCLRE1C variant was tied to TCR beta V- and J-gene trimming.

PCR was performed using 60 Vbeta and 13 Jbeta primers. Only in-frame clones appear in the TCRdb table, and some are missing; sequencing was by immunoSEQ multiplex PCR. The data contain around 100,000 clones, just over 65% of them seen just once; the ten biggest clones take up under 2.5%. Germline lookup yields CDR1 SGHRS and CDR2 YFSETQ. Trimming removed 6 bases from V and 5 bases from J, with 20 bases in between. The CDR3 is 15 residues long. Sample: PBMCs. The genes are TRBV5-1 and TRBJ1-1, with TRBD1 as a possible D gene (6 bases). This TCR was recovered from a man aged 25-40 years in good health and CMV-seronegative. In DNA, the CDR3 is TGCGCCAGCACCCCCAGGGGCAGGGTAAAAACTGAAGCTTTCTTT. Amino acid sequence: CASTPRGRVKTEAFF.